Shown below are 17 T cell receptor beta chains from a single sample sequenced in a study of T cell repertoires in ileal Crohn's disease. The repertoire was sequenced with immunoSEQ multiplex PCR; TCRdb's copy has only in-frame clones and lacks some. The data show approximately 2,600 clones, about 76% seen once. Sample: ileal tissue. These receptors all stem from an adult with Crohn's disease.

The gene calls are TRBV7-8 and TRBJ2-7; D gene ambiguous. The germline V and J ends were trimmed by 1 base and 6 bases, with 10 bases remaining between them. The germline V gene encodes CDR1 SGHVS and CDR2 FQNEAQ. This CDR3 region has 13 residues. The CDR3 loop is CASSLGEFVEQYF. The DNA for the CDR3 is TGTGCCAGCAGCTTAGGCGAGTTTGTCGAGCAGTACTTC.

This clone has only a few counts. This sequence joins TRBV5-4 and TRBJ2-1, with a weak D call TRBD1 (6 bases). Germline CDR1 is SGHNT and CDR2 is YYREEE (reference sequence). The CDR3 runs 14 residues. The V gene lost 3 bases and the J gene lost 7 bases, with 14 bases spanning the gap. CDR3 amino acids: CASSWGRGGNEQFF. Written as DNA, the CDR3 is TGTGCCAGCAGCTGGGGAAGAGGGGGTAATGAGCAGTTCTTC.

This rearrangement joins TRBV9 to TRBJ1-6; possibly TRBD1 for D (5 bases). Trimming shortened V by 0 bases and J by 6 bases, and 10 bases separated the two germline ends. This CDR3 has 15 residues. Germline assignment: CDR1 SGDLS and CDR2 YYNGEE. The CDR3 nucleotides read TGTGCCAGCAGCGTAGAGGCAGGGTCTAATTCACCCCTCCACTTT. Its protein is CASSVEAGSNSPLHF.

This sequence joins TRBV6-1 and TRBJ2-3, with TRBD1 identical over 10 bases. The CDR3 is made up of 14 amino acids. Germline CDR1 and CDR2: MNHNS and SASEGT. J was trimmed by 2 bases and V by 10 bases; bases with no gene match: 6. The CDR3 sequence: CANGDRGATDTQYF. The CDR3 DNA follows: TGTGCCAACGGGGACAGGGGAGCCACAGATACGCAGTATTTT.

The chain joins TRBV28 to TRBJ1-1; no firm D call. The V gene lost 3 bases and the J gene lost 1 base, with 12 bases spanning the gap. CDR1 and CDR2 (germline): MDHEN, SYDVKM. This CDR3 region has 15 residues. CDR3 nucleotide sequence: TGTGCCAGCAGTTTCCCGGGGAGAGGGAACACTGAAGCTTTCTTT. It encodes CASSFPGRGNTEAFF. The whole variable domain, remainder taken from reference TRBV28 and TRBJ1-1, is DVKVTQSSRYLVKRTGEKVFLECVQDMDHENMFWYRQDPGLGLRLIYFSYDVKMKEKGDIPEGYSVSREKKERFSLILESASTNQTSMYLCASSFPGRGNTEAFFGQGTRLTVV.

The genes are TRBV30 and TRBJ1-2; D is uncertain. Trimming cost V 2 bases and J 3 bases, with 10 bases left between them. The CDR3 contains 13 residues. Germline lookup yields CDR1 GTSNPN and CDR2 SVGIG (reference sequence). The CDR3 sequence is CAWSIELYYGYTF. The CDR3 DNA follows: TGTGCCTGGAGTATAGAACTTTACTATGGCTACACCTTC.

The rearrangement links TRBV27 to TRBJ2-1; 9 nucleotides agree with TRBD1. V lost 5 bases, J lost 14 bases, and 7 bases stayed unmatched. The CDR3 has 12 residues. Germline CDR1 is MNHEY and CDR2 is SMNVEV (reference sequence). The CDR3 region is CASSPRDRVEFF. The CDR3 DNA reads TGTGCCAGCAGTCCCCGGGACAGGGTTGAGTTCTTC.

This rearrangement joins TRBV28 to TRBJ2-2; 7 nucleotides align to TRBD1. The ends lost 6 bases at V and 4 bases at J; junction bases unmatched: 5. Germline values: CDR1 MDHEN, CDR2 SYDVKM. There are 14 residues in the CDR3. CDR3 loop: CASRGRGFTGELFF. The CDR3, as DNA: TGTGCCAGCAGGGGCAGGGGGTTCACCGGGGAGCTGTTTTTT.

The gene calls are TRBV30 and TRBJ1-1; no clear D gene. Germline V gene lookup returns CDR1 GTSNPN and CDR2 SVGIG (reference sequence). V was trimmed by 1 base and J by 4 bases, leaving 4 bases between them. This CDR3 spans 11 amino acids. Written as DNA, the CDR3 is TGTGCCTGGAGTGCGGTCACTGAAGCTTTCTTT. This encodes CAWSAVTEAFF.

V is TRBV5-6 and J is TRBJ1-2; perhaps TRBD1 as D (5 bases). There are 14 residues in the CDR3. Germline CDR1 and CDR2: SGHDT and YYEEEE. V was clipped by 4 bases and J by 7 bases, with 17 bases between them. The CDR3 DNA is TGTGCCAGCAGCCTACGCGGGGGGACCGCTGGCTACACCTTC. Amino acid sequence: CASSLRGGTAGYTF.

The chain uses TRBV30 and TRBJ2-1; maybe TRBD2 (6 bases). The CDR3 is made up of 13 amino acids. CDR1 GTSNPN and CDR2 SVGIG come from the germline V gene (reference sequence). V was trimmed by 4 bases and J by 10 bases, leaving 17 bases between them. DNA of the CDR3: TGTGCCTGGAAGGCCCGGGAGTATCGAGAGCAGTTCTTC. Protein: CAWKAREYREQFF.

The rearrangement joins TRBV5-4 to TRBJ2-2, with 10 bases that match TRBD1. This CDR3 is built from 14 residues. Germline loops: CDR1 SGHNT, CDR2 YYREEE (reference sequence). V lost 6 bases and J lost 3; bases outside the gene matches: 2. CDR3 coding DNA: TGTGCCAGCACCGGACAGGGGGACACCGGGGAGCTGTTTTTT. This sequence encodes CASTGQGDTGELFF.

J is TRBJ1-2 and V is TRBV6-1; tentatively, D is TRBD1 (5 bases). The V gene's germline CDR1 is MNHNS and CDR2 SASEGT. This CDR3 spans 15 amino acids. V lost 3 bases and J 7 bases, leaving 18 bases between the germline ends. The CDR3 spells CASSERSGLTAGYTF. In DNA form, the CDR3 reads TGTGCCAGCAGTGAGCGATCGGGACTTACGGCTGGCTACACCTTC.

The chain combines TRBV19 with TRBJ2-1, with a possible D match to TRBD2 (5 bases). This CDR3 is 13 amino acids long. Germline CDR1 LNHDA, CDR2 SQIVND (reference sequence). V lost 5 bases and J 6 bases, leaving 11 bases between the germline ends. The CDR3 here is CASSPFSANEQFF. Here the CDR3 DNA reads TGTGCCAGTAGTCCTTTTAGCGCCAATGAGCAGTTCTTC.

CDR3 residues: CASSGTVYEQYV. The CDR3 DNA follows: TGTGCCAGCAGCGGGACAGTCTACGAGCAGTACGTC. The chain couples TRBV28 to TRBJ2-7; 7 bases agree with TRBD1. Germline V lookup: CDR1 MDHEN, CDR2 SYDVKM. CDR3 length: 12 amino acids. After removal of 6 bases from V and 3 bases from J, the junction contained 2 bases not matched to a gene.

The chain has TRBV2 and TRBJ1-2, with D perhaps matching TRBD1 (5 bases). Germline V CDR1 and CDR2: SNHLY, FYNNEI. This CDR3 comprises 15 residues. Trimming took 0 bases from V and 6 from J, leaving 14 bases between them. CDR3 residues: CASSEALGGRDGYTF. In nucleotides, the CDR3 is TGTGCCAGCAGTGAAGCGCTGGGGGGTCGTGATGGCTACACCTTC.

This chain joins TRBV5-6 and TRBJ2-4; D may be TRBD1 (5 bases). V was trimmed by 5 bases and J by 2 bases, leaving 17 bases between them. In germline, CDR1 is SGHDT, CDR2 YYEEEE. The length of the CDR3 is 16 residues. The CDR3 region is CASSKVKGKSKNIQYF. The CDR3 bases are TGTGCCAGCAGTAAGGTGAAGGGGAAATCCAAAAACATTCAGTACTTC.